This T cell receptor beta chain is drawn from a study of CD8 T cells in ankylosing spondylitis. This clonotype was seen at least ten times. The target antigen is unknown. TCRdb reprocessed the 5' RACE reads via MiXCR and lists one record per CDR3 protein. The top ten clones hold about 19% of a sample with 200,000 to 250,000 distinct CDR3 sequences, about 10% of them seen once. Findings and caveats of the study: It appeared that ankylosing spondylitis blood was characterized by a TCR beta motif of 8 or 9 highly homologous variants. Clones linked to disease were reported to show significant enrichment in matched ankylosing spondylitis synovial fluid.

This CDR3 comprises 14 residues. Per germline, CDR1 SGHRS and CDR2 YFSETQ. The V end lost 6 bases, the J end lost 0 bases, and 11 bases lay between the germline ends. The clonotype originates from a male donor with ankylosing spondylitis or in good health (not recorded which). The chain uses TRBV5-1 and TRBJ2-3; the D gene could be TRBD1 or TRBD2 (5 bases each). The sequencing input was blood, either unsorted or a sorted T cell fraction (not recorded which). CDR3 coding DNA: TGCGCCAGCACCATACGGGGCAGCACAGATACGCAGTATTTT. As protein: CASTIRGSTDTQYF.